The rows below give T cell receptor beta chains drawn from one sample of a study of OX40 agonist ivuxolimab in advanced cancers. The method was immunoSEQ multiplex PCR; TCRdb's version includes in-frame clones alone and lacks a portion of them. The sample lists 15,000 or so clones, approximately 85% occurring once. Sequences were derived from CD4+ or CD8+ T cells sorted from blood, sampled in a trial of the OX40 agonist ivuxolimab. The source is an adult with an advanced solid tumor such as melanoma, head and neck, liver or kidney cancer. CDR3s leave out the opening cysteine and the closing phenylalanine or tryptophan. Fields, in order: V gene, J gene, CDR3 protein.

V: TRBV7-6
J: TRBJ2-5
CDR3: ASSRTGILQETQY

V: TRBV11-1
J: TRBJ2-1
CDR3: ASSLASVGGWGEYNEQF

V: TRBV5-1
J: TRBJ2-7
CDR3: ASSWTLSSYEQY

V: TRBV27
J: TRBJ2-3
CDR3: ASSLPGGGTDTQY

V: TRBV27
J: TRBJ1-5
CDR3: ASSLTANQPQH

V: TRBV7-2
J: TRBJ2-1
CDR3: ASSLDLGTYNEQF

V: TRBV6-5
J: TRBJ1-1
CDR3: ASSYSSRMNTEAF

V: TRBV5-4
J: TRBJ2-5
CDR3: ASSFGEREYGETQY

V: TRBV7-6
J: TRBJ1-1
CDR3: ASSADANTEAF

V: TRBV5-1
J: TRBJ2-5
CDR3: ASSLNIGETQY

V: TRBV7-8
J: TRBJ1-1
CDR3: ASSLWGQGMNTEAF

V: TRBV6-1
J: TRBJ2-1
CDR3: ASGSAGGWNEQF

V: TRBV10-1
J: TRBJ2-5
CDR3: ASSDGPGQIQETQY

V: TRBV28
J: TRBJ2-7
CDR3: ASSLAGGGYEQY

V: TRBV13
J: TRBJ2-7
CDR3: ASSLRGVYEQY

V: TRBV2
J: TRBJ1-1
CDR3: ASRERRAMNTEAF